What follows are 32 T cell receptor beta chains derived from one specimen sequenced in a study of blood T cells in healthy people across ages. A J-beta primer mix and a sample-barcoded 5' primer were used in a second PCR of roughly 6 to 12 cycles. TCRdb recomputed calls from the 5' RACE reads with MiXCR, one row per CDR3 protein. Among 1.4 million to 1.5 million distinct CDR3 sequences listed, approximately 42% were seen once. Sequenced input: blood. All receptors derive from a woman aged 18 to 35 in good health.

The chain has TRBV7-9 and TRBJ2-1; 10 positions agree with TRBD2. V was pared by 5 bases and J by 0 bases, with 4 bases of the junction left unmatched. The CDR3 is 16 residues long. Germline V lookup: CDR1 SEHNR, CDR2 FQNEAQ (reference sequence). CDR3: CASSTTSGFSYNEQFF. The CDR3 coding sequence is TGTGCCAGCAGCACGACTAGCGGGTTCTCCTACAATGAGCAGTTCTTC.

CDR3 bases: TGTGCCAGCTCACCAAGCAGAAACAATGAGCAGTTCTTC. Amino acids: CASSPSRNNEQFF. The gene calls are TRBV18 and TRBJ2-1; D unclear. This CDR3 contains 13 residues. Between the trimmed V and J ends, which lost 2 bases and 5 bases, there was a span of 7 bases. Per the germline V gene, CDR1 is KGHSH and CDR2 is LQKENI.

In this sample, this clonotype turned up a few times. Relative to the germline gene, one junction end is altered; a read error may explain this. The chain is built from TRBV11-2 and TRBJ2-1, with 8 bases that match TRBD2. The CDR3 length is 16 residues. CDR1 and CDR2 (germline): SGHAT, FQNNGV. CDR3 region: CAGSPTSAGVTNGQFF. For the CDR3, the DNA is TGTGCCGGCAGCCCCACGTCAGCGGGAGTCACGAATGGGCAGTTCTTC.

This clonotype was picked up a small number of times. The genes are TRBV11-2 and TRBJ1-2; 7 bases agree with TRBD1. The CDR3 has 19 residues. V gave up 5 bases and J gave up 4 bases; unmatched junction bases: 22. Germline CDR1 reads SGHAT; CDR2 reads FQNNGV. The CDR3 sequence: CASSRRDRTTSNGAYGYTF. CDR3 sequence (DNA): TGTGCCAGCAGCCGCCGGGACAGAACAACATCTAACGGTGCCTATGGCTACACCTTC.

Concerning this clonotype: Compared with germline, one end of the junction differs, possibly owing to a read error. The chain carries TRBV7-2 and TRBJ2-7; D might be TRBD1 (7 bases). The V gene's germline CDR1 is SGHTA and CDR2 FQGNSA. The CDR3 covers 15 residues. CDR3 nucleotide sequence: TGTGCTAGCAGCTTTGCCAGGGGGGAATCCTACGAGCAGTACTTC. Translated: CASSFARGESYEQYF. The complete variable domain, with remaining parts taken from reference TRBV7-2 and TRBJ2-7, reads GAGVSQSPSNKVTEKGKDVELRCDPISGHTALYWYRQSLGQGLEFLIYFQGNSAPDKSGLPSDRFSAERTGGSVSTLTIQRTQQEDSAVYLCASSFARGESYEQYFGPGTRLTVT.

This clonotype was observed a handful of times. At one end the junction does not follow the germline gene, possibly because of a read error. The V gene is TRBV28, the J gene TRBJ2-5; 8 bases agree with TRBD2. The CDR3 consists of 15 residues. Germline values: CDR1 MDHEN, CDR2 SYDVKM. CDR3 loop: CASSFRGGRQETQYF. In DNA form, the CDR3 reads TGCGCCAGCAGCTTCCGCGGGGGGCGTCAAGAGACCCAGTACTTC.

The rearrangement uses TRBV28 and TRBJ2-1; TRBD2 matches 8 bases. The CDR3 runs 13 residues. Germline V lookup: CDR1 MDHEN, CDR2 SYDVKM. J gave up 13 bases and V 6 bases, and 11 bases lay outside the gene matches. The CDR3 region is CASSRGLVETQFF. The CDR3 DNA sequence: TGTGCCAGCAGCCGGGGACTAGTGGAGACCCAGTTCTTC.

This chain links TRBV27 with TRBJ2-1, with 9 positions matching TRBD2. Germline trimming cut 5 bases from V and 2 bases from J; bases unmatched to any gene: 7. The CDR3 spans 16 residues. CDR1 and CDR2 (germline): MNHEY, SMNVEV (reference sequence). In DNA, the CDR3 is TGTGCCAGCAGTCTACGGACTAGCGTTCCCTACAATGAGCAGTTCTTC. The encoded protein is CASSLRTSVPYNEQFF.

At least ten counts were recorded for this clonotype. The chain combines TRBV7-3 with TRBJ2-1, with TRBD1 matching 7 bases. V lost 4 bases, J lost 4 bases, and 1 base stayed unmatched. The CDR3 spans 13 residues. From germline, CDR1 is SGHTA and CDR2 FQGTGA. The CDR3 sequence is CASSSGQYNEQFF. DNA for the CDR3: TGTGCCAGCAGCTCGGGACAGTACAATGAGCAGTTCTTC.

The chain links TRBV29-1 to TRBJ2-1; the D gene is possibly TRBD2 (6 bases). This CDR3 region has 14 residues. V was clipped by 3 bases and J by 13 bases, with 22 bases between them. Germline CDR1 and CDR2: SQVTM and ANQGSEA. The CDR3 is CSVDDSGVGEAQFF. CDR3 DNA sequence: TGCAGCGTTGATGACTCGGGGGTGGGAGAGGCCCAGTTCTTC.

The genes are TRBV20-1 and TRBJ2-2; D is ambiguous. The CDR3 has 15 amino acids. Trimming shortened V by 7 bases and J by 5 bases, and 20 bases separated the two germline ends. CDR1 and CDR2 (germline): DFQATT, SNEGSKA (reference sequence). In nucleotides, the CDR3 is TGCAGTGTTCTTGATCCGAGTGTTCGAACCGGGGAGCTGTTTTTT. This translates into CSVLDPSVRTGELFF.

The V gene is TRBV9, the J gene TRBJ2-2; a weak D match, TRBD2 (6 bases). Germline CDR1 and CDR2: SGDLS and YYNGEE. CDR3 length: 15 amino acids. V was trimmed by 3 bases and J by 2 bases, leaving 11 bases between them. The CDR3 nucleotides are TGTGCCAGCAGCGAAACGGGAGTTAACACCGGGGAGCTGTTTTTT. Protein sequence: CASSETGVNTGELFF.

This rearrangement joins TRBV4-2 to TRBJ2-5; 10 nucleotides line up with TRBD2. The CDR3 has 15 amino acids. Germline V gives CDR1 LGHNA, CDR2 YNFKEQ. The V gene end was trimmed by 2 bases and the J gene end by 5 bases; junction bases not matched to a gene: 5. CDR3: CASSQTAGGPETQYF. In DNA form, the CDR3 reads TGTGCCAGCAGCCAAACAGCGGGGGGGCCTGAGACCCAGTACTTC.

V and J are TRBV6-4 and TRBJ1-2; D is ambiguous. The CDR3 consists of 14 residues. CDR1 and CDR2 (germline): MRHNA, SNTAGT. V lost 3 bases, J lost 4 bases, and 12 bases lay in between. The CDR3 loop reads CASSERADGYGYTF. DNA of the CDR3: TGTGCCAGCAGTGAACGCGCGGACGGCTATGGCTACACCTTC.

This clonotype was picked up many times. This chain uses TRBV7-2 with TRBJ2-7; 9 bases line up with TRBD1. The V gene end was trimmed by 5 bases and the J gene end by 4 bases; junction bases not matched to a gene: 9. Germline-derived CDR1 and CDR2 are SGHTA and FQGNSA. This CDR3 has 15 amino acids. CDR3 DNA sequence: TGTGCCAGCAGCCCGGCAGTGGGGACAGGGTACGAGCAGTACTTC. This codes for CASSPAVGTGYEQYF.

This clonotype occurred a few times. The CDR3 DNA sequence: TGCAGTCTTCTAGCGGGGGAACAAGAGACCCAGTACTTC. Translating gives CSLLAGEQETQYF. V is TRBV20-1 and J is TRBJ2-5; 10 nucleotides match TRBD2. The germline CDR1 and CDR2 sequences are DFQATT and SNEGSKA (reference sequence). The CDR3 has 13 residues. V lost 8 bases, J lost 2 bases, and 5 bases stayed unmatched.

The chain uses TRBV12-5 and TRBJ2-4; D may be TRBD1 (6 bases). The J call may be in error: the DNA end matches TRBJ2-7 better. CDR3 size: 14 residues. The germline V gene encodes CDR1 LGHNT and CDR2 FRNRAP. The CDR3 DNA reads TGTGCTAGTGGTTTGGCAGGGGCGACCTACGAGCAGTACTTC. It encodes CASGLAGATYEQYF.

This chain joins TRBV5-1 and TRBJ2-5; 7 nucleotides agree with TRBD1. V lost 4 bases and J lost 2; bases outside the gene matches: 5. CDR3 length: 14 residues. Germline CDR1 is SGHRS and CDR2 is YFSETQ. The CDR3 reads CASSGGQIQETQYF. DNA for the CDR3: TGCGCCAGCAGCGGGGGACAGATTCAAGAGACCCAGTACTTC.

V and J are TRBV5-1 and TRBJ2-5, with D tentatively TRBD1 (5 bases). The CDR3 covers 14 residues. CDR1 is SGHRS and CDR2 is YFSETQ in the germline V gene. The V and J ends lost 6 bases and 3 bases respectively, with 15 bases between them. Here the CDR3 DNA reads TGCGCCAGCACTCGGACATGGGCAGAAGAGACCCAGTACTTC. It translates to CASTRTWAEETQYF.

The sample holds a few counts of this clonotype. The chain joins TRBV30 to TRBJ1-2, with a possible D match to TRBD1 (6 bases). The CDR3 runs 12 residues. Trimming took 8 bases from V and 0 from J, leaving 10 bases between them. The germline V gene encodes CDR1 GTSNPN and CDR2 SVGIG (reference sequence). CDR3 nucleotides: TGTGCCCGGGGGGCGGCTAACTATGGCTACACCTTC. Translating it yields CARGAANYGYTF.

This clonotype was detected only a few times. V is TRBV3-1 and J is TRBJ2-7; D possibly matches TRBD1 or TRBD2 (5 bases each). The CDR3 runs 15 residues. V lost 4 bases and J lost 3, with 16 bases in between. CDR1 is LGHDT, CDR2 YNNKEL, per germline (reference sequence). In nucleotides, the CDR3 is TGTGCCAGCAGCCCATGGGGGACGATAAGCTACGAGCAGTACTTC. It codes for CASSPWGTISYEQYF.

This clonotype was detected only once. The rearrangement joins TRBV19 to TRBJ2-1; D gene uncertain. The CDR3 contains 13 residues. With 1 base removed from V and 10 bases from J, the gap between germline ends came to 11 bases. CDR1 and CDR2 from the germline V gene are LNHDA and SQIVND (reference sequence). The CDR3, as DNA: TGTGCCAGTAGTATAGGAGTTGGGTCGGAGCAGTTCTTC. As protein: CASSIGVGSEQFF.

The chain joins TRBV12-3 or TRBV12-4 to TRBJ2-5; TRBD1 matches at 7 bases. The V segment lost 5 bases and the J segment 7 bases; nucleotides outside the gene matches: 10. The CDR3 runs 14 residues. The CDR3 region is CASSHRGQSGTQYF. The CDR3 coding sequence is TGTGCCAGCAGTCACAGGGGACAGAGCGGGACCCAGTACTTC.

The rearrangement uses TRBV27 and TRBJ1-4; TRBD1 matches at 7 bases. The CDR3 sequence is 15 residues long. Germline CDR1 and CDR2: MNHEY and SMNVEV (reference sequence). Trimming removed 10 bases from V and 5 bases from J; junction bases left unmatched: 13. In nucleotides, the CDR3 is TGTGCCACCAGACAGGGCTACACGACCAATGAAAAACTGTTTTTT. Amino acid sequence: CATRQGYTTNEKLFF.

The chain recombines TRBV20-1 with TRBJ2-7; 9 nucleotides line up with TRBD2. The junction had 4 bases not matched to a gene; V was cut back by 4 bases and J by 6 bases. Germline V gene sequence: CDR1 DFQATT, CDR2 SNEGSKA (reference sequence). The CDR3 extends over 12 amino acids. CDR3 bases: TGCAGTGCTACCGGGACTAGCTCCGAGCAGTACTTC. Amino acids: CSATGTSSEQYF.

V is TRBV9 and J is TRBJ2-3; 9 bases fit TRBD1. The V gene's germline CDR1 is SGDLS and CDR2 YYNGEE. Unmatched junction bases numbered 5, after V lost 0 bases and J lost 3 bases. The length of the CDR3 is 16 residues. The CDR3 DNA follows: TGTGCCAGCAGCGTAGAAAGCGGGACAGGGACAGATACGCAGTATTTT. It specifies CASSVESGTGTDTQYF. Full variable domain (missing parts from reference TRBV9 and TRBJ2-3): DSGVTQTPKHLITATGQRVTLRCSPRSGDLSVYWYQQSLDQGLQFLIQYYNGEERAKGNILERFSAQQFPDLHSELNLSSLELGDSALYFCASSVESGTGTDTQYFGPGTRLTVL.

CDR3 in DNA: TGTGCCAGCAGTTATGGGGGCCTAAGCACAGATACGCAGTATTTT. Protein: CASSYGGLSTDTQYF. The rearrangement uses TRBV6-6 and TRBJ2-3, with D possibly being TRBD1 (6 bases). Germline lookup yields CDR1 MNHNY and CDR2 SVGAGI (reference sequence). V dropped 3 bases and J dropped 0 bases, with 10 bases sitting between them. The CDR3 extends over 15 amino acids.

This clonotype appeared a few times. The chain couples TRBV29-1 to TRBJ2-3; possibly TRBD1 for D (6 bases). The CDR3 has 11 amino acids. The V end lost 6 bases, the J end lost 10 bases, and 14 bases lay between the germline ends. CDR1 is SQVTM, CDR2 ANQGSEA, per germline. The CDR3 bases are TGCAGCGTCCCAGGGGAAGAAGCGCAGTATTTT. Translating it yields CSVPGEEAQYF.

The chain has TRBV5-1 and TRBJ2-1, with TRBD2 matching over 7 bases. The germline V gene encodes CDR1 SGHRS and CDR2 YFSETQ. V lost 4 bases, J lost 0 bases, and 4 bases stayed unmatched. This CDR3 has 15 amino acids. The DNA for the CDR3 is TGCGCCAGCAGCATCGTAGCGGGCTCCTACAATGAGCAGTTCTTC. Its translation: CASSIVAGSYNEQFF.

Regarding this clonotype: The junction differs from germline at one of its ends, possibly a read error. The genes are TRBV5-1 and TRBJ2-1, with 10 bases identical to TRBD2. Per the germline V gene, CDR1 is SGHRS and CDR2 is YFSETQ. This CDR3 has 16 amino acids. CDR3 sequence reads: CACSLKLAGKYNEQFF. The CDR3 DNA reads as TGCGCCTGCAGCTTGAAACTAGCGGGGAAGTACAATGAGCAGTTCTTC.

V gene TRBV2 combines with J gene TRBJ2-2; TRBD1 matches at 7 bases. The junction had 9 bases not matched to a gene; V was cut back by 4 bases and J by 1 base. The CDR3 loop spans 17 amino acids. The V gene's germline CDR1 is SNHLY and CDR2 FYNNEI. The CDR3 nucleotides are TGTGCCAGCAGTGCCCCCCGGCAGGGGGTGAACACCGGGGAGCTGTTTTTT. Protein product: CASSAPRQGVNTGELFF.

This chain uses TRBV9 with TRBJ2-3; TRBD2 is a possible D gene (6 bases). V lost 7 bases to trimming and J lost 2 bases, with 14 bases between them. Germline CDR1 reads SGDLS; CDR2 reads YYNGEE. The CDR3 contains 14 residues. The DNA for the CDR3 is TGTGCCAGCGAGTCGGCTAGCGACACAGATACGCAGTATTTT. Translating gives CASESASDTDTQYF.